This T cell receptor beta chain was obtained from a study of cytomegalovirus exposure and HLA in healthy donors. In regard to this clone: Its antigen is currently unknown.

Study conclusions and caveats: Per published reports, the classifier diagnosed cytomegalovirus status with high specificity and sensitivity. According to a later analysis, most TCR beta chains associated with CMV appeared HLA-restricted. The study assumed roughly uniform donor sequencing depth for presence/absence analyses.

This PCR relied on a set of 60 Vbeta primers and 13 Jbeta primers. Profiled with immunoSEQ multiplex PCR; TCRdb holds only in-frame clones, not every one. The repertoire holds about 150,000 clones, with 60% to 85% as singletons. This clonotype was obtained from a woman aged 40 to 50 in good health and CMV-seronegative. What was sequenced was PBMCs.

The CDR3 loop is CASSYSFTVEQYF. The CDR3 region has the DNA TGTGCCAGCAGTTACTCCTTTACGGTCGAGCAGTACTTC. The chain is built from TRBV6-5 and TRBJ2-7; D ambiguous. Trimming removed 0 bases at V and 6 bases at J, with 9 bases between. Germline CDR1 is MNHEY and CDR2 is SVGAGI. This CDR3 is built from 13 residues.